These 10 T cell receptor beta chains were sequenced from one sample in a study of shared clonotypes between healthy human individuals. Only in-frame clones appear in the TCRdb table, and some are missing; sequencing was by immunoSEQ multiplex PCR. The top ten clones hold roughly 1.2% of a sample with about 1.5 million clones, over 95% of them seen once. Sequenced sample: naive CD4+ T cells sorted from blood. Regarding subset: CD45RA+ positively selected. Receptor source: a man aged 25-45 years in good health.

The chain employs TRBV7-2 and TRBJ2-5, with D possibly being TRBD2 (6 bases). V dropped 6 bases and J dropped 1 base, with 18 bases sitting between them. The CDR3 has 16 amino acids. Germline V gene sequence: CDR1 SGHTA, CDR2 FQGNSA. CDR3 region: CASSRWGVGIQETQYF. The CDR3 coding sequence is TGTGCCAGCAGTAGGTGGGGGGTCGGAATCCAAGAGACCCAGTACTTC.

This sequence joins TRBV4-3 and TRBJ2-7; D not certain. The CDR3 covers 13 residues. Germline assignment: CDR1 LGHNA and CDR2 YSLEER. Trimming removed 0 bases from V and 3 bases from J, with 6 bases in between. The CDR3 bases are TGCGCCAGCAGCCAAGATGTAGGCTACGAGCAGTACTTC. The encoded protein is CASSQDVGYEQYF.

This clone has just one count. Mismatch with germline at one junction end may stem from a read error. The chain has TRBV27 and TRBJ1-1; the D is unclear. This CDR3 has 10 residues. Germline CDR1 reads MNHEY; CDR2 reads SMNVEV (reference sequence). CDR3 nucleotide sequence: TGTGCCAGCGGATACACCGAAGCTTTCTTT. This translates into CASGYTEAFF.

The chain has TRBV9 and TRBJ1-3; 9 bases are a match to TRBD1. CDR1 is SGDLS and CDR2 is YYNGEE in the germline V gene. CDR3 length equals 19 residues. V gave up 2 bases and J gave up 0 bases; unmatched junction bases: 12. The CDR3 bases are TGTGCCAGCAGCGTCGCACCCCCTGGACAGGGGAGCTCTGGAAACACCATATATTTT. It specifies CASSVAPPGQGSSGNTIYF. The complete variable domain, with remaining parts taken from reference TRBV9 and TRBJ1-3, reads DSGVTQTPKHLITATGQRVTLRCSPRSGDLSVYWYQQSLDQGLQFLIQYYNGEERAKGNILERFSAQQFPDLHSELNLSSLELGDSALYFCASSVAPPGQGSSGNTIYFGEGSWLTVV.

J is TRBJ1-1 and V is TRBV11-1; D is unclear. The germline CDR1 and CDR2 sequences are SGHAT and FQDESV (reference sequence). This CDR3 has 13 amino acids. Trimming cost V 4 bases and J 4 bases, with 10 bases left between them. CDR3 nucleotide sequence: TGTGCCAGCAGCTCCGTTTGGGCCACTGAAGCTTTCTTT. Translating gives CASSSVWATEAFF.

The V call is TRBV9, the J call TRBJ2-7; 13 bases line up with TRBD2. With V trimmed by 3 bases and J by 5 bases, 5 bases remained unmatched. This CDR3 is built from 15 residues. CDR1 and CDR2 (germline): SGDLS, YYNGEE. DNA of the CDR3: TGTGCCAGCAGCGACACTAGCGGGAGGGCCGACGAGCAGTACTTC. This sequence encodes CASSDTSGRADEQYF.

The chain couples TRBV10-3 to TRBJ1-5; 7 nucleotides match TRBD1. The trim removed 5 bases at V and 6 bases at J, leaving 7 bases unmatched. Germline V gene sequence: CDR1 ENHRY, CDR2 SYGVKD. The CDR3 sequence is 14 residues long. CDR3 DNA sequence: TGTGCCATCAGTCAGGAAGACAGGGCTCAGCCCCAGCATTTT. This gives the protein CAISQEDRAQPQHF.

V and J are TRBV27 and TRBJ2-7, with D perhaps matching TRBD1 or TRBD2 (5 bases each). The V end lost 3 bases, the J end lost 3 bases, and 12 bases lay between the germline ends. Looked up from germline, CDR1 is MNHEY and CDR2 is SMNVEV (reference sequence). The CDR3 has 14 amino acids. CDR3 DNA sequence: TGTGCCAGCAGTTTGACGGGGCTACGCTACGAGCAGTACTTC. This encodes CASSLTGLRYEQYF.

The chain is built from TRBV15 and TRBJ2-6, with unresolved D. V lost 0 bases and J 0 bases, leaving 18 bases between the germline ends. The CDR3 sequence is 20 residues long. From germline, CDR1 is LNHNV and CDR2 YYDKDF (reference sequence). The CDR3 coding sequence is TGTGCCACCAGCAGAGATCCCTTCAGTAGGGTGAACTCTGGGGCCAACGTCCTGACTTTC. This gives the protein CATSRDPFSRVNSGANVLTF.

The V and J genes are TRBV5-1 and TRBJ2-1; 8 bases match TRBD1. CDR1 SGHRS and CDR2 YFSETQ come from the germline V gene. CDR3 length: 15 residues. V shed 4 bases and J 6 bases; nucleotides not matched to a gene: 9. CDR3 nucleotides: TGCGCCAGCAGCCCGAGGGGACAGGAGAGCAATGAGCAGTTCTTC. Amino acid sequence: CASSPRGQESNEQFF.